Presented here are 27 T cell receptor beta chains from one specimen sequenced in a study of spatial heterogeneity in lung cancer. TCRdb ran MiXCR on the 5' RACE reads and lists one entry per CDR3 protein. The repertoire holds roughly 99,000 distinct CDR3 sequences, approximately 20% seen once, with roughly a fifth in the top ten. Time point reported: blood at routine non-recurrence follow-up after resection. The sample in question was PBMCs, obtained at follow-up. The receptors here all came from a male donor with early-stage non-small cell lung cancer.

This clonotype was seen only a few times. This chain joins TRBV4-1 and TRBJ1-2, with D perhaps TRBD1 (5 bases). Germline V gives CDR1 MGHRA, CDR2 YSYEKL. This CDR3 spans 14 amino acids. V was shortened by 4 bases and J by 5 bases, with 14 bases between the two germline ends. The CDR3, as DNA: TGCGCCAGCAGCCGAGAGACAGTCACTTATGGCTACACCTTC. This translates into CASSRETVTYGYTF.

This clonotype has ten or more counts. The chain is built from TRBV12-3 or TRBV12-4 and TRBJ1-2; possibly TRBD1 for D (5 bases). The V end was cut by 3 bases, the J end by 4 bases, with 12 bases between. This CDR3 spans 14 amino acids. For the CDR3, the DNA is TGTGCCAGCAGTTTGTCCACAGGACTCTATGGCTACACCTTC. It is translated as CASSLSTGLYGYTF.

The V and J genes are TRBV7-2 and TRBJ2-1; 8 nucleotides line up with TRBD1. The germline V gene has CDR1 SGHTA and CDR2 FQGNSA. This CDR3 region has 12 residues. The V segment lost 8 bases and the J segment 10 bases; nucleotides outside the gene matches: 7. The CDR3: CASGSDRGEQFF. The CDR3 nucleotides read TGTGCCAGCGGTAGCGACAGGGGAGAGCAGTTCTTC.

The chain combines TRBV27 with TRBJ2-5, with D possibly TRBD1 on 6 matching bases. Germline V gives CDR1 MNHEY, CDR2 SMNVEV (reference sequence). Trimming removed 10 bases from V and 9 bases from J, with 21 bases in between. The CDR3 length is 13 residues. CDR3 in amino acids: CATARTVDLPQYF. DNA for the CDR3: TGTGCCACCGCGAGGACAGTAGACTTGCCCCAGTACTTC.

This clonotype showed up many times. The V and J genes are TRBV15 and TRBJ1-5; maybe TRBD1 (5 bases). The CDR3 consists of 17 residues. Germline V gives CDR1 LNHNV, CDR2 YYDKDF (reference sequence). The V gene lost 0 bases and the J gene lost 0 bases, with 12 bases spanning the gap. DNA for the CDR3: TGTGCCACCAGCAGAGATCGGGGGACGATTAGCAATCAGCCCCAGCATTTT. It is translated as CATSRDRGTISNQPQHF.

This clonotype was picked up many times. The chain links TRBV7-8 to TRBJ1-6; D may be TRBD1 (5 bases). The V and J ends lost 9 bases and 7 bases respectively, with 10 bases between them. The CDR3 has 12 amino acids. Looked up from germline, CDR1 is SGHVS and CDR2 is FQNEAQ. CDR3 residues: CASTEGNSPLHF. The CDR3 DNA reads as TGTGCCAGTACCGAGGGGAATTCACCCCTCCACTTT. The full variable domain, its missing parts supplied by reference TRBV7-8 and TRBJ1-6, is GAGVSQSPRYKVAKRGQDVALRCDPISGHVSLFWYQQALGQGPEFLTYFQNEAQLDKSGLPSDRFFAERPEGSVSTLKIQRTQQEDSAVYLCASTEGNSPLHFGNGTRLTVT.

The J gene is TRBJ1-5, the V gene TRBV20-1; TRBD1 might be the D (6 bases). The germline V gene has CDR1 DFQATT and CDR2 SNEGSKA (reference sequence). V lost 5 bases, J lost 2 bases, and 13 bases lay in between. The CDR3 is 14 amino acids. The CDR3 nucleotides are TGCAGTGCTCCACAGGGTACGGGCAATCAGCCCCAGCATTTT. Amino acids: CSAPQGTGNQPQHF.

This clonotype has more than one count but fewer than ten. The chain's CDR3 is CASSVFATGYNEQFF. The CDR3 DNA reads TGTGCCAGCAGCGTATTCGCTACAGGGTACAATGAGCAGTTCTTC. The chain uses TRBV9 and TRBJ2-1; possible D gene TRBD1, 6 bases. V was cut by 1 base and J by 4 bases, with 12 bases left in between. The germline V gene encodes CDR1 SGDLS and CDR2 YYNGEE. This CDR3 is 15 amino acids long.

This clonotype was recorded a few times. The chain employs TRBV11-2 and TRBJ1-6, with D perhaps matching TRBD1 (5 bases). V gave up 5 bases and J gave up 7 bases, with 12 bases separating them. From germline, CDR1 is SGHAT and CDR2 FQNNGV. This CDR3 spans 14 amino acids. The CDR3 protein is CASSLRRGNSPLHF. The CDR3 nucleotides are TGTGCCAGCAGCCTGCGGAGGGGAAATTCACCCCTCCACTTT.

This clonotype occurred a few times. The rearrangement joins TRBV12-3 or TRBV12-4 to TRBJ1-1; perhaps TRBD1 as D (5 bases). This CDR3 is 14 amino acids long. With 6 bases removed from V and 8 bases from J, the gap between germline ends came to 19 bases. CDR3 loop: CASSRGFEGTEAFF. DNA of the CDR3: TGTGCCAGCAGCCGTGGTTTCGAGGGGACGGAAGCTTTCTTT.

The chain has TRBV20-1 and TRBJ2-7, with TRBD2 matching 10 bases. Per the germline V gene, CDR1 is DFQATT and CDR2 is SNEGSKA (reference sequence). The CDR3 is 14 amino acids. The V segment lost 6 bases and the J segment 1 base; nucleotides outside the gene matches: 6. CDR3 residues: CSATKREGSYEQYF. CDR3 DNA: TGCAGTGCGACTAAGCGGGAGGGATCCTACGAGCAGTACTTC.

In its sample, this clonotype was seen many times. This rearrangement joins TRBV7-2 to TRBJ2-2; a possible D gene is TRBD1 (6 bases). The CDR3 extends over 17 amino acids. The germline V gene encodes CDR1 SGHTA and CDR2 FQGNSA. V dropped 3 bases and J dropped 0 bases, with 14 bases sitting between them. This CDR3 is CASSFHGQRANTGELFF. The DNA of the CDR3 is TGTGCCAGCAGCTTCCATGGACAGAGGGCGAACACCGGGGAGCTGTTTTTT. The entire variable domain, with the rest obtained from reference TRBV7-2 and TRBJ2-2, is as follows: GAGVSQSPSNKVTEKGKDVELRCDPISGHTALYWYRQSLGQGLEFLIYFQGNSAPDKSGLPSDRFSAERTGGSVSTLTIQRTQQEDSAVYLCASSFHGQRANTGELFFGEGSRLTVL.

In its sample, this clonotype was seen a few times. The gene calls are TRBV20-1 and TRBJ2-7; possible D gene TRBD1, 5 bases. Germline-derived CDR1 and CDR2 are DFQATT and SNEGSKA (reference sequence). The CDR3 sequence is 15 residues long. Trimming removed 0 bases at V and 2 bases at J, with 14 bases between. The CDR3 reads CSARDLQGLTYEQYF. CDR3 bases: TGCAGTGCTAGAGATCTCCAGGGTCTCACCTACGAGCAGTACTTC.

This clonotype was detected a few times. The V and J genes are TRBV7-2 and TRBJ2-3, with D possibly TRBD2 on 6 matching bases. Germline V gene lookup returns CDR1 SGHTA and CDR2 FQGNSA. The V end lost 5 bases, the J end lost 5 bases, and 17 bases lay between the germline ends. This CDR3 is built from 15 residues. CDR3 nucleotide sequence: TGTGCCAGCAGCCTAACTAGCCAGGAGATAGATACGCAGTATTTT. Protein product: CASSLTSQEIDTQYF.

This chain joins TRBV3-1 and TRBJ1-1, with TRBD1 matching over 9 bases. V was clipped by 2 bases and J by 5 bases; unmatched bases: 9. The CDR3 contains 16 residues. The germline CDR1 and CDR2 sequences are LGHDT and YNNKEL (reference sequence). The chain's CDR3 is CASSQYSTGGSTEAFF. The CDR3, as DNA: TGTGCCAGCAGCCAATACTCGACAGGGGGTTCGACTGAAGCTTTCTTT. The full variable domain, its missing parts supplied by reference TRBV3-1 and TRBJ1-1, is DTAVSQTPKYLVTQMGNDKSIKCEQNLGHDTMYWYKQDSKKFLKIMFSYNNKELIINETVPNRFSPKSPDKAHLNLHINSLELGDSAVYFCASSQYSTGGSTEAFFGQGTRLTVV.

CDR3 sequence: CASSLDISRNEQFF. Here the CDR3 DNA reads TGTGCCAGCAGCTTAGATATCTCGAGGAATGAGCAGTTCTTC. The chain links TRBV11-2 to TRBJ2-1; D is uncertain. The CDR3 covers 14 residues. Trimming cost V 0 bases and J 7 bases, with 10 bases left between them. Germline CDR1 SGHAT, CDR2 FQNNGV.

Details on this clonotype: Since a much larger clone is just one base distant, this may be a read error. The chain links TRBV29-1 to TRBJ2-1, with D uncertain. Germline-derived CDR1 and CDR2 are SQVTM and ANQGSEA. The CDR3 contains 13 residues. The CDR3 loop is CSVEPVSYNQQFF. The CDR3 DNA is TGCAGCGTTGAACCAGTCTCCTACAATCAGCAGTTCTTC.

This clonotype was observed at least ten times. This chain connects TRBV7-9 to TRBJ1-2; D is uncertain. Germline CDR1 and CDR2: SEHNR and FQNEAQ (reference sequence). Trimming took off 5 bases at V and 8 bases at J, with 6 bases between the two ends. CDR3 length equals 10 residues. The CDR3 loop is CASSLGGYTF. The CDR3 DNA follows: TGTGCCAGCAGCCTAGGGGGCTACACCTTC.

This clonotype came up a few times. This sequence joins TRBV27 and TRBJ2-5, with 11 nucleotides matching TRBD2. This CDR3 comprises 14 residues. V shed 7 bases, J shed 5 bases, and the junction held 6 bases outside the gene matches. Germline loops: CDR1 MNHEY, CDR2 SMNVEV (reference sequence). CDR3 nucleotide sequence: TGTGCCAGCACAACTAGCGGGGGACGGGAGACCCAGTACTTC. Its translation is CASTTSGGRETQYF.

This clonotype was observed many times. The rearrangement uses TRBV20-1 and TRBJ2-1, with a possible D match to TRBD2 (6 bases). The germline CDR1 and CDR2 sequences are DFQATT and SNEGSKA (reference sequence). Trimming removed 3 bases from V and 3 bases from J, with 9 bases in between. The CDR3 is 13 amino acids. DNA of the CDR3: TGCAGTGCTAGTAAAGCGGGCTACAATGAGCAGTTCTTC. Translating it yields CSASKAGYNEQFF.

The rearrangement links TRBV4-3 to TRBJ1-5; D unresolved. The V gene lost 0 bases and the J gene lost 7 bases, with 13 bases spanning the gap. The CDR3 covers 15 residues. Germline lookup yields CDR1 LGHNA and CDR2 YSLEER. Here the CDR3 reads CASSQDSSRRQPQHF. The DNA for the CDR3 is TGCGCCAGCAGCCAAGATTCATCGCGGCGGCAGCCCCAGCATTTT.

At least ten counts were recorded for this clonotype. This chain links TRBV25-1 with TRBJ1-5; no firm D call. The germline gives CDR1 MGHDK, CDR2 SYGVNS. The CDR3 length is 14 residues. V was shortened by 1 base and J by 0 bases, with 4 bases between the two germline ends. CDR3 loop: CASSEFNSNQPQHF. The CDR3, as DNA: TGTGCCAGCAGTGAATTTAATAGCAATCAGCCCCAGCATTTT.

This clonotype has ten or more counts. The V call is TRBV19, the J call TRBJ2-1, with D perhaps TRBD2 (6 bases). Trimming pared 1 base from V and 5 bases from J, leaving 21 bases between. CDR1 and CDR2 from the germline V gene are LNHDA and SQIVND (reference sequence). The CDR3 totals 18 residues. CDR3 in amino acids: CASSIGWRGRRSHNEQFF. As DNA, the CDR3 is TGTGCCAGTAGTATAGGCTGGAGGGGCCGACGTTCTCACAATGAGCAGTTCTTC.

This chain connects TRBV20-1 to TRBJ2-3, with a weak D call TRBD1 (6 bases). With 2 bases removed from V and 3 bases from J, the gap between germline ends came to 12 bases. Germline V gives CDR1 DFQATT, CDR2 SNEGSKA (reference sequence). This CDR3 region has 14 residues. The CDR3 sequence: CSARKQGSTDTQYF. CDR3 bases: TGCAGTGCTAGAAAACAGGGTAGTACAGATACGCAGTATTTT.

This clonotype was seen more than once but under ten times. The chain joins TRBV7-2 to TRBJ2-7; D is perhaps TRBD1 or TRBD2 (5 bases each). The CDR3 consists of 13 residues. V gave up 1 base and J gave up 9 bases, with 13 bases separating them. CDR1 SGHTA and CDR2 FQGNSA come from the germline V gene. The CDR3 here is CASSLEEVGRQYF. The DNA for the CDR3 is TGTGCCAGCAGCTTAGAGGAGGTGGGGCGGCAGTACTTC.

This chain links TRBV29-1 with TRBJ2-5; perhaps TRBD2 as D (6 bases). The CDR3 length is 12 residues. Trimming took off 7 bases at V and 4 bases at J, with 13 bases between the two ends. In germline, CDR1 is SQVTM, CDR2 ANQGSEA. The CDR3 bases are TGCAGCGCCCGGGACTCTTCAGAGACCCAGTACTTC. As protein: CSARDSSETQYF.

CDR3 in DNA: TGTGCTAGTGGTTTGGTTCCTAGCGGTTCCTACAATGAGCAGTTCTTC. This encodes CASGLVPSGSYNEQFF. The chain couples TRBV12-5 to TRBJ2-1; 7 nucleotides align to TRBD2. The V segment lost 0 bases and the J segment 1 base; nucleotides outside the gene matches: 3. The CDR3 contains 16 residues. Germline-derived CDR1 and CDR2 are LGHNT and FRNRAP.